This TCR beta chain was sequenced in a study of CD4 and CD8 cells across lung adenocarcinoma regions. TCRdb fed the PCR reads into MiXCR, producing one record per CDR3 protein. The table records fewer than 15,000 distinct CDR3 sequences, about 50% of them present only once. V lost 2 bases, J lost 5 bases, and 22 bases lay in between. CDR1 is GTSNPN and CDR2 is SVGIG in the germline V gene (reference sequence). The CDR3 totals 17 residues. The chain joins TRBV30 to TRBJ2-4; D is perhaps TRBD2 (6 bases). The sequenced material came from CD8+ T cells from the margin of a lung tumor. The sequence was collected from a female donor with lung adenocarcinoma. The CD4 and CD8 labels of this study may be unreliable. CDR3 sequence (DNA): TGTGCCTGGAGTATCGTTACATTGGCAGGAGGGGAAAACATTCAGTACTTC. This sequence encodes CAWSIVTLAGGENIQYF.